One sample yielded the 15 T cell receptor beta chains listed below, sequenced in a study of CD8+ T cells in alopecia areata. cDNA prepared by RNA extraction and subsequent reverse transcription served as the template for sequencing. The repertoire was sequenced with immunoSEQ multiplex PCR; TCRdb's copy has only in-frame clones and lacks some. The sample records fewer than 110,000 clones, approximately 90% being singletons. Stated treatment: oral pan-JAK inhibitor, 5-10 mg twice daily. Sequenced here: CD8+ T cells sorted from blood, sampled around week 30, from a patient treated with tofacitinib. All receptors come from a human donor with alopecia areata.

The CDR3 sequence: CASAVIQAGGELFF. CDR3 DNA sequence: TGTGCCAGCGCGGTGATTCAAGCAGGGGGGGAGCTGTTTTTT. The chain recombines TRBV6-5 with TRBJ2-2, with a possible D match to TRBD1 (5 bases). The CDR3 is 14 residues long. The germline CDR1 and CDR2 sequences are MNHEY and SVGAGI. Trimming stripped 8 bases from V and 8 bases from J, with 18 bases between.

The CDR3 DNA reads TGTGCCAGCAGCATCAGAGTCAACAGGGGCGATGGCTACACCTTC. It yields the protein CASSIRVNRGDGYTF. The gene calls are TRBV9 and TRBJ1-2; 7 nucleotides line up with TRBD1. V lost 4 bases, J lost 6 bases, and 12 bases stayed unmatched. Germline V lookup: CDR1 SGDLS, CDR2 YYNGEE. CDR3 size: 15 residues.

This clone was detected only once. This chain joins TRBV5-6 and TRBJ2-7; 9 positions agree with TRBD1. Trimming cost V 0 bases and J 3 bases; bases outside gene matches: 4. CDR1 and CDR2 (germline): SGHDT, YYEEEE. The CDR3 loop spans 15 amino acids. Here the CDR3 DNA reads TGTGCCAGCAGCTTGGGGGGACAGGGAGGCTACGAGCAGTACTTC. Amino acids: CASSLGGQGGYEQYF.

V and J are TRBV11-2 and TRBJ2-3; D gene unclear. Trimming shortened V by 5 bases and J by 1 base, and 10 bases separated the two germline ends. The CDR3 totals 14 residues. Germline CDR1 and CDR2: SGHAT and FQNNGV. The DNA for the CDR3 is TGTGCCAGCAGCCGCGACGCAGGCACAGATACGCAGTATTTT. Amino acid sequence: CASSRDAGTDTQYF.

V usage is TRBV7-9 and J usage is TRBJ2-7; D perhaps matches TRBD2 (5 bases). V dropped 8 bases and J dropped 7 bases, with 12 bases sitting between them. CDR3 length: 11 amino acids. Germline V lookup: CDR1 SEHNR, CDR2 FQNEAQ (reference sequence). The CDR3, as DNA: TGTGCCAGCGGCCGGACGGGGGAGCAGTACTTC. The encoded protein is CASGRTGEQYF.

This clone appeared a single time. The chain is built from TRBV1 and TRBJ2-2; no DNA check was done on the table's D call, TRBD2. TRBV1 is described as a pseudogene. The CDR3 spans 16 residues. The CDR3 DNA reads as TGCACCAGCAGCCAAGAAAGCGGGAGGGGTATCGGGGAGCTGTTTTTT. Its translation: CTSSQESGRGIGELFF.

This chain connects TRBV4-1 to TRBJ1-2; D not certain. Germline assignment: CDR1 MGHRA and CDR2 YSYEKL. This CDR3 contains 16 residues. V was clipped by 4 bases and J by 6 bases, with 21 bases between them. CDR3 in DNA: TGCGCCAGCAGCCCCGAAAGGACGGCCTTTTTTAATGGCTACACCTTC. Translation: CASSPERTAFFNGYTF.

The chain links TRBV5-1 to TRBJ2-1; possibly TRBD1 for D (6 bases). The CDR3 contains 15 residues. The germline gives CDR1 SGHRS, CDR2 YFSETQ. V shed 1 base and J shed 4 bases, with 12 bases lying between them. Here the CDR3 DNA reads TGCGCCAGCAGCTTGATACAGGGTGTTTACAATGAGCAGTTCTTC. This gives the protein CASSLIQGVYNEQFF.

The chain couples TRBV9 to TRBJ2-7; TRBD1 might be the D (5 bases). CDR3 length: 15 amino acids. The V gene's germline CDR1 is SGDLS and CDR2 YYNGEE. Trimming shortened V by 4 bases and J by 4 bases, and 18 bases separated the two germline ends. CDR3 sequence: CASSPTGWSGYEQYF. The CDR3 nucleotides are TGTGCCAGCAGCCCGACCGGATGGTCAGGGTACGAGCAGTACTTC.

The chain combines TRBV27 with TRBJ1-1; 7 nucleotides match TRBD1. The CDR3 has 12 amino acids. The V segment lost 3 bases and the J segment 6 bases; nucleotides outside the gene matches: 1. In germline, CDR1 is MNHEY, CDR2 SMNVEV (reference sequence). The CDR3 DNA sequence: TGTGCCAGCAGTTTCGGGACAGCTGAAGCTTTCTTT. Residues: CASSFGTAEAFF.

The genes are TRBV7-3 and TRBJ2-1; 11 nucleotides line up with TRBD2. V shed 5 bases and J 5 bases; nucleotides not matched to a gene: 14. The CDR3 has 18 amino acids. CDR1 SGHTA and CDR2 FQGTGA come from the germline V gene. CDR3 sequence: CASSLGTSGYPVHNEQFF. CDR3 nucleotide sequence: TGTGCCAGCAGCCTCGGGACTAGCGGCTACCCCGTACACAATGAGCAGTTCTTC.

The rearrangement links TRBV4-1 to TRBJ2-1; 7 bases are a match to TRBD1. There are 19 residues in the CDR3. From germline, CDR1 is MGHRA and CDR2 YSYEKL. V shed 0 bases and J 1 base; nucleotides not matched to a gene: 12. The CDR3 DNA follows: TGCGCCAGCAGCCAAGAACCCCAGACAGGGTCATTGTCCTACAATGAGCAGTTCTTC. This gives the protein CASSQEPQTGSLSYNEQFF.

V and J are TRBV5-5 and TRBJ2-7; D may be TRBD1 (6 bases). The CDR3 is 15 residues long. Trimming cost V 4 bases and J 0 bases, with 14 bases left between them. The V gene's germline CDR1 is SGHKS and CDR2 YYEKEE (reference sequence). The CDR3 DNA follows: TGTGCCAGCAGCCACTGGGACACGAGCTCCTACGAGCAGTACTTC. It translates to CASSHWDTSSYEQYF.

This rearrangement joins TRBV29-1 to TRBJ2-5; D might be TRBD1 or TRBD2, each matching 5 bases. The DNA end is more similar to TRBJ2-7, so the J call may be wrong. The CDR3 spans 11 residues. The germline V gene has CDR1 SQVTM and CDR2 ANQGSEA. The CDR3 DNA follows: TGCAGCGCCCTGGGGGTTTTCGAGCAGTACTTC. Translation gives CSALGVFEQYF.

V and J are TRBV7-6 and TRBJ2-1; TRBD2 aligns across 9 bases. Germline values: CDR1 SGHVS, CDR2 FNYEAQ. The CDR3 is 15 residues long. Trimming took 2 bases from V and 9 from J; bases not matched to a gene: 8. CDR3 residues: CASSLSAGGPFEQFF. In DNA, the CDR3 is TGTGCCAGCAGCTTATCGGCGGGAGGGCCGTTTGAGCAGTTCTTC.